One sample yielded the 9 T cell receptor beta chains listed below, sequenced in a study of cytomegalovirus exposure and HLA in healthy donors. The primer mix had 60 Vbeta and 13 Jbeta primers. Clones were read by immunoSEQ multiplex PCR, and TCRdb kept only the in-frame ones, dropping some. The table has roughly 68,000 clones, more than 60% seen once. The sequenced sample was PBMCs. The receptors come from a male donor in good health and CMV-seropositive.

The rearrangement joins TRBV10-3 to TRBJ2-3, with 11 bases identical to TRBD1. V lost 9 bases to trimming and J lost 4 bases; unmatched junction nucleotides: 6. The CDR3 length is 14 residues. Germline lookup yields CDR1 ENHRY and CDR2 SYGVKD. The DNA of the CDR3 is TGTGCCATGCGAGGGACAGGGGGACCAGATACGCAGTATTTT. Translation gives CAMRGTGGPDTQYF.

This rearrangement joins TRBV9 to TRBJ2-2, with 11 bases lining up with TRBD2. Germline lookup yields CDR1 SGDLS and CDR2 YYNGEE. The CDR3 sequence is 16 residues long. V lost 1 base and J lost 3; bases outside the gene matches: 2. CDR3 amino acids: CASSVIAGGYTGELFF. The CDR3 DNA is TGTGCCAGCAGCGTAATAGCGGGGGGGTACACCGGGGAGCTGTTTTTT. Together with reference TRBV9 and TRBJ2-2, the CDR3 gives the full variable domain: DSGVTQTPKHLITATGQRVTLRCSPRSGDLSVYWYQQSLDQGLQFLIQYYNGEERAKGNILERFSAQQFPDLHSELNLSSLELGDSALYFCASSVIAGGYTGELFFGEGSRLTVL.

The rearrangement uses TRBV5-6 and TRBJ1-5; the D gene is possibly TRBD1 (6 bases). CDR3 length: 15 residues. In germline, CDR1 is SGHDT, CDR2 YYEEEE. Trimming shortened V by 5 bases and J by 0 bases, and 12 bases separated the two germline ends. The CDR3 region has the DNA TGTGCCAGCAGGAACGAGGGGGATAGCAATCAGCCCCAGCATTTT. Translated: CASRNEGDSNQPQHF.

V usage is TRBV6-1 and J usage is TRBJ2-7; perhaps TRBD1 as D (6 bases). The germline V and J ends were trimmed by 6 bases and 0 bases, with 15 bases remaining between them. Per the germline V gene, CDR1 is MNHNS and CDR2 is SASEGT. The CDR3 spans 15 residues. The CDR3 is CASSDGQYYSYEQYF. CDR3 bases: TGTGCCAGCAGCGACGGACAGTACTACTCCTACGAGCAGTACTTC.

This chain uses TRBV4-2 with TRBJ1-2; unclear D gene. From germline, CDR1 is LGHNA and CDR2 YNFKEQ. Deletions cut 0 bases from V and 5 bases from J, with 7 bases between. The CDR3 consists of 13 residues. The CDR3 region is CASSQDIPYGYTF. DNA for the CDR3: TGTGCCAGCAGCCAAGATATCCCTTATGGCTACACCTTC.

The rearrangement uses TRBV28 and TRBJ1-6, with 7 bases fitting TRBD1. There are 12 residues in the CDR3. J gave up 10 bases and V 8 bases, and 5 bases lay outside the gene matches. Germline V gene sequence: CDR1 MDHEN, CDR2 SYDVKM. DNA for the CDR3: TGTGCCAGCGGCAACAGGGGATCACCCCTCCACTTT. Translated, it gives CASGNRGSPLHF. Looking up the rest from reference TRBV28 and TRBJ1-6 gives the full variable domain: DVKVTQSSRYLVKRTGEKVFLECVQDMDHENMFWYRQDPGLGLRLIYFSYDVKMKEKGDIPEGYSVSREKKERFSLILESASTNQTSMYLCASGNRGSPLHFGNGTRLTVT.

This clone appeared once. This chain joins TRBV30 and TRBJ1-5; TRBD1 might be the D (5 bases). The germline CDR1 and CDR2 sequences are GTSNPN and SVGIG (reference sequence). Trimming pared 0 bases from V and 1 base from J, leaving 10 bases between. This CDR3 has 15 residues. The CDR3 reads CAWSVGQGSNQPQHF. CDR3 nucleotides: TGTGCCTGGAGTGTTGGTCAGGGAAGCAATCAGCCCCAGCATTTT.

This chain connects TRBV6-5 to TRBJ1-2, with a tentative D call TRBD1 (5 bases). CDR1 and CDR2 from the germline V gene are MNHEY and SVGAGI. V lost 7 bases, J lost 6 bases, and 15 bases lay in between. There are 13 residues in the CDR3. The CDR3 sequence is CASTVRGGDGYTF. The DNA for the CDR3 is TGTGCCAGCACCGTTCGGGGAGGGGATGGCTACACCTTC.

The gene calls are TRBV7-9 and TRBJ2-3; possibly TRBD2 for D (7 bases). V dropped 2 bases and J dropped 0 bases, with 12 bases sitting between them. The CDR3 totals 16 residues. Germline-derived CDR1 and CDR2 are SEHNR and FQNEAQ (reference sequence). The CDR3, as DNA: TGTGCCAGCAGCTTAACGGCGGGGGCGAGCACAGATACGCAGTATTTT. It encodes CASSLTAGASTDTQYF.